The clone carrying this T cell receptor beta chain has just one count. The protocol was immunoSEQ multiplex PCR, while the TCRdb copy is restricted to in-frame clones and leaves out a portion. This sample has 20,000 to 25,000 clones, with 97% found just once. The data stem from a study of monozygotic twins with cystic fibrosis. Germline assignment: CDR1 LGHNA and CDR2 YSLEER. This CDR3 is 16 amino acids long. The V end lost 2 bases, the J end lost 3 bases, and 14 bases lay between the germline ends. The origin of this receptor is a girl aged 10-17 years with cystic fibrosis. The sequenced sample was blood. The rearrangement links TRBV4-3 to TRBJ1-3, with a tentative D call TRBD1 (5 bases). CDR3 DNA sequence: TGCGCCAGCAGCCAAACTCCCTGGGGGATTGGAAACACCATATATTTT. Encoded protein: CASSQTPWGIGNTIYF.